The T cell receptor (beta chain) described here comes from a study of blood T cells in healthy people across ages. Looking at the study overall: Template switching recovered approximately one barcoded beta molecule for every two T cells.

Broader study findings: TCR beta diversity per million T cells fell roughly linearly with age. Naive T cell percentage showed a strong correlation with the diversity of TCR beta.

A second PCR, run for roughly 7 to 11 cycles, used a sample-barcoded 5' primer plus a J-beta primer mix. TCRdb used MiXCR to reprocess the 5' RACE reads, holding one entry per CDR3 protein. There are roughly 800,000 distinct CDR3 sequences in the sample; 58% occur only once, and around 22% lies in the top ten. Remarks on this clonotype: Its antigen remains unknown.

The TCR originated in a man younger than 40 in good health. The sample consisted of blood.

Here the CDR3 DNA reads TGTGCCAGCAGCCCACCCAGGGGTCATGAGCAGTTCTTC. It specifies CASSPPRGHEQFF. The V call is TRBV3-1, the J call TRBJ2-1; TRBD1 might be the D (6 bases). CDR3 length equals 13 residues. The germline V gene encodes CDR1 LGHDT and CDR2 YNNKEL (reference sequence). V lost 4 bases, J lost 8 bases, and 12 bases lay in between.